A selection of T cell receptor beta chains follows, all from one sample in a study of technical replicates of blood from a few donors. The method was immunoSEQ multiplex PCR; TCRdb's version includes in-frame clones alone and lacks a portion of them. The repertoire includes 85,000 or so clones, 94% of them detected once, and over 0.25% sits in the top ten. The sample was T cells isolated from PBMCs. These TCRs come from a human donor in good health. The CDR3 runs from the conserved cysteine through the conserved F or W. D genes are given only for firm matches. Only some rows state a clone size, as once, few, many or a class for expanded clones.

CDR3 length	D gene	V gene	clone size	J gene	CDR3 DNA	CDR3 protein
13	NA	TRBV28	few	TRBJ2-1	TGTGCCAGCAGTAGTTTGGCTTTCTATGAGCAGTTCTTC	CASSSLAFYEQFF
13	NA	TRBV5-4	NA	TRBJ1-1	TGTGCCAGCAGCCCAAAAATAGAGGGTGAAGCTTTCTTT	CASSPKIEGEAFF
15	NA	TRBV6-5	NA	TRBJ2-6	TGTGCCAGCAGCCTTAGCTCGGCAGGGGCCAACGTCCTGACTTTC	CASSLSSAGANVLTF
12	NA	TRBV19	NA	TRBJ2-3	TGTGCCAGTAGTACCCTCGGGGATACGCAGTATTTT	CASSTLGDTQYF
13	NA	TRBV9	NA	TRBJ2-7	TGTGCCAGCAGCGTAGCTAAGGAGAACGAGCAGTACTTC	CASSVAKENEQYF
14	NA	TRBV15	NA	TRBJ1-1	TGTGCCACCAGCAGCCCATGGGGGGACACTGAAGCTTTCTTT	CATSSPWGDTEAFF
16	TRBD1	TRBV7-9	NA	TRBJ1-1	TGTGCCAGCAGTCCGCCTCGACAGGGGATGAACACTGAAGCTTTCTTT	CASSPPRQGMNTEAFF
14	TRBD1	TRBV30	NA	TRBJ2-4	TGTGCCTGGAGTCGGGGGACAGGGCTAACCATTCAGTACTTC	CAWSRGTGLTIQYF
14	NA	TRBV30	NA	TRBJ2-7	TGTGCCTGGAGTGTACAGAGCTTCTCCTACGAGCAGTACTTC	CAWSVQSFSYEQYF
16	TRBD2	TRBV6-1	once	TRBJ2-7	TGTGCCAGCAGTGAGGGACTAGCGGGTTTGTTCTACGAGCAGTACTTC	CASSEGLAGLFYEQYF
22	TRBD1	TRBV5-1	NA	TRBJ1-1	TGCGCCAGCAGCTTGGTGATCCCCGGGACAGGGGGCTTCAATTTGCTGAACACTGAAGCTTTCTTT	CASSLVIPGTGGFNLLNTEAFF
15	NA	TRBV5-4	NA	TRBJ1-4	TGTGCCAGCAGCTTGGCCGGGGGGCTTAATGAAAAACTGTTTTTT	CASSLAGGLNEKLFF
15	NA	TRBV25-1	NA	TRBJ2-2	TGTGCCAGCAGTGAATCAGGGCAGGGAACCGGGGAGCTGTTTTTT	CASSESGQGTGELFF
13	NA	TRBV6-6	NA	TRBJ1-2	TGTGCCAGCAGTTACGAGACTAACTATGGCTACACCTTC	CASSYETNYGYTF
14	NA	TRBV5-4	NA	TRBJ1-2	TGTGCCAGCAGCTTGGTCCAGGGTAACTATGGCTACACCTTC	CASSLVQGNYGYTF
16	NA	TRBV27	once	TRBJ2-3	TGTGCCAGCAGTCCCTTCCTAGCGTCCCGCACAGATACGCAGTATTTT	CASSPFLASRTDTQYF
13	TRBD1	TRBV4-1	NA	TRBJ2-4	TGCGCCAGCAGCCAGGCAGGGGGAAACATTCAGTACTTC	CASSQAGGNIQYF
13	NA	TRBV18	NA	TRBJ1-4	TGTGCCAGCTCATCACGTAGCACCGAAAAACTGTTTTTT	CASSSRSTEKLFF
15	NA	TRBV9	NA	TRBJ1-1	TGTGCCAGCAGCCCTTACGACAAAGCCCTCGAGGAAGCTTTCTTT	CASSPYDKALEEAFF
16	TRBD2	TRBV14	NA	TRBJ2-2	TGTGCCAGCAGCCAATTAGCGGGAGCGTACACCGGGGAGCTGTTTTTT	CASSQLAGAYTGELFF
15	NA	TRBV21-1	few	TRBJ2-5	TGTGCCAGCATCCCGGACAAGGGGGGGCGGGAGACCCAGTACTTC	CASIPDKGGRETQYF
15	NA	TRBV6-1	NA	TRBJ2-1	TGTGCCAGCAACAGAGACAGGCTGACCTACAATGAGCAGTTCTTC	CASNRDRLTYNEQFF
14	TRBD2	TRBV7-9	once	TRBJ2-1	TGTGCCAGCAGCGGGGCTAGCGGCTACAATGAGCAGTTCTTC	CASSGASGYNEQFF
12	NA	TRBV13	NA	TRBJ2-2	TGTGCCAGCAGCCAGTCATCCGGGGAGCTGTTTTTT	CASSQSSGELFF
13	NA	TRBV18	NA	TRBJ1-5	TGTGCCAGCTCACCAGGGGAGCGTCGGCCCCAGCATTTT	CASSPGERRPQHF
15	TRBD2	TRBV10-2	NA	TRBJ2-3	TGCGCCAGCTCGGGACTAGCGGCTAGCACAGATACGCAGTATTTT	CASSGLAASTDTQYF
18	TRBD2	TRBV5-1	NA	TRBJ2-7	TGCGCCAGCAGCTTGCATGGACTAGCGCCTAGAAAGTCCTACGAGCAGTACTTC	CASSLHGLAPRKSYEQYF
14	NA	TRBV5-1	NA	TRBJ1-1	TGCGCCAGCAGCTTCGGAGATTCGAACACTGAAGCTTTCTTT	CASSFGDSNTEAFF
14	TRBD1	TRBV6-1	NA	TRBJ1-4	TGTGCCAGCAGCCCGGACAGGGGGCGTGAAAAACTGTTTTTT	CASSPDRGREKLFF
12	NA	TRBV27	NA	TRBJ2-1	TGTGCCAGCAGTTCCGGGGTTGATGAGCAGTTCTTC	CASSSGVDEQFF
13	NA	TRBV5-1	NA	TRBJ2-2	TGCGCCAGCAGGGCAGGAAGGACCGGGGAGCTGTTTTTT	CASRAGRTGELFF
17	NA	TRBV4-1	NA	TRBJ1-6	TGCGCCAGCAGCCAAGATCGGTCTCGCTCCTATAATTCACCCCTCCACTTT	CASSQDRSRSYNSPLHF
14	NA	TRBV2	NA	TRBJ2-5	TGTGCCAGCAGTGAATCCTGGGGCCCGGCGACCCAGTACTTC	CASSESWGPATQYF
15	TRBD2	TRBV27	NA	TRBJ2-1	TGTGCCAGCAGTCACGGGACTAGCGGGGACAATGAGCAGTTCTTC	CASSHGTSGDNEQFF
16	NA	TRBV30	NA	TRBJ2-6	TGTGCCTGGTCCTATATGGGGAGCTCTGGGGCCAACGTCCTGACTTTC	CAWSYMGSSGANVLTF
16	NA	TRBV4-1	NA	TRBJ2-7	TGCGCCAGCAGCCAAGAGGGCCAGGTCCCCTCCTACGAGCAGTACTTC	CASSQEGQVPSYEQYF
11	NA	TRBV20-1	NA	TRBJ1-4	TGCAGTGCTAGAATCAGTGAAAAACTGTTTTTT	CSARISEKLFF
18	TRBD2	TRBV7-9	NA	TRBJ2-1	TGTGCCAGCAGCTCGTCCGGGACTAGCGGGGGCCGCTACAATGAGCAGTTCTTC	CASSSSGTSGGRYNEQFF
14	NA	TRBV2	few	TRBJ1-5	TGTGCCAGCAGGACAGAGCTAAACAATCAGCCCCAGCATTTT	CASRTELNNQPQHF
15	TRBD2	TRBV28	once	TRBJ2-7	TGTGCCAGCAGTAGAACAATGCTAGCGGGAGACGAGCAGTACTTC	CASSRTMLAGDEQYF
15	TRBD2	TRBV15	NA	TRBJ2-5	TGTGCCACCAGCAGAGAGGGAGGGTTGGGTGAGACCCAGTACTTC	CATSREGGLGETQYF
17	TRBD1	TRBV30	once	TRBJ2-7	TGTGCCTGGCAAGGGGGCAGGGGAGAAAATTGGTCCTACGAGCAGTACTTC	CAWQGGRGENWSYEQYF
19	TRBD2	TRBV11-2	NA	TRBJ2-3	TGTGCCAGCAGCTTAAGTCGGCTAGCGGGAGGAACTAGCACAGATACGCAGTATTTT	CASSLSRLAGGTSTDTQYF
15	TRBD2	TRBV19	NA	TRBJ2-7	TGTGCCAGTAGTATCTCCGCGGGGGGGGACTACGAGCAGTACTTC	CASSISAGGDYEQYF
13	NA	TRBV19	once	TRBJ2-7	TGTGCCAGCTCAAAGGCAGGTCTCTACGAGCAGTACTTC	CASSKAGLYEQYF
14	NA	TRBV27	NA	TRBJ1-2	TGTGCCAGCAGTTTGACAGTCGCGAACTATGGCTACACCTTC	CASSLTVANYGYTF
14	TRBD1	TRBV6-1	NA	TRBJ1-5	TGTGCCAGCAGCATACAGGGGGGCAATCAGCCCCAGCATTTT	CASSIQGGNQPQHF
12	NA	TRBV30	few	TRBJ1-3	TGTGCCTGGAGTGTACTTGGAAACACCATATATTTT	CAWSVLGNTIYF
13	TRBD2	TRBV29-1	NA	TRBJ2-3	TGCAGCGTTCGAGAGCGGGAAGTTTATACGCAGTATTTT	CSVREREVYTQYF
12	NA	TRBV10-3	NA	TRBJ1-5	TGTGCAATCGGACAGAGCAATCAGCCCCAGCATTTT	CAIGQSNQPQHF
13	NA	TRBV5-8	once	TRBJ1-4	TGTGCCAGCAGCTTTTACAGAAATGAAAAACTGTTTTTT	CASSFYRNEKLFF
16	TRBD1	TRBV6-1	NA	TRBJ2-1	TGTGCCAGCAGTGGATCCGGGACAGGGGTGATCGATGAGCAGTTCTTC	CASSGSGTGVIDEQFF
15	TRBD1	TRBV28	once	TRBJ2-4	TGTGCCAGCAGGACGACAGGGGGCCCCAAAAACATTCAGTACTTC	CASRTTGGPKNIQYF
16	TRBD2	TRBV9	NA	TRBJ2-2	TGTGCCAGCAGCGAGTCGGGGGGGCTCTACACCGGGGAGCTGTTTTTT	CASSESGGLYTGELFF